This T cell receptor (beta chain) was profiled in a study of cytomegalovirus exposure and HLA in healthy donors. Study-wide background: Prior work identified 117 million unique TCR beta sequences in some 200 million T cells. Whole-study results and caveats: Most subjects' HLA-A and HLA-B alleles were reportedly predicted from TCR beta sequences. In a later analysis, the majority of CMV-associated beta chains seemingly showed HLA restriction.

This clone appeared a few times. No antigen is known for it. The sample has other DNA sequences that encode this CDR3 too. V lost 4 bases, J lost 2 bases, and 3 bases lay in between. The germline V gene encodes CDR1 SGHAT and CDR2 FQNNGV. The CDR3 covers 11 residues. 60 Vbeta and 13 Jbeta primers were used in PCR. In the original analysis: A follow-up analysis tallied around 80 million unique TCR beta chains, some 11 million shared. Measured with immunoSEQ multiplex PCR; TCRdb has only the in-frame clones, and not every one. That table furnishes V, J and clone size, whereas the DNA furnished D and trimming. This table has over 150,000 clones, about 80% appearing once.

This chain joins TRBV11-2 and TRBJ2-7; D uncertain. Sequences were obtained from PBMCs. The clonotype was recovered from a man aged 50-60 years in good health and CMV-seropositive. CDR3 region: CASSSAYEQYF. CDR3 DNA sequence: TGTGCCAGCAGCTCCGCCTACGAGCAGTACTTC.